This entry lists 30 T cell receptor beta chains sequenced from one sample in a study of chemoradiotherapy in HPV16-positive cancers (dated by TCRdb to between 2021 and 2024). Libraries were constructed by the immunoSEQ multiplex PCR assay. Here the immuneACCESS table is served through TCRdb, limited to in-frame sequences with V and J called. Missing clones are a known gap in these copies; in checked studies unresolved V genes cover under half, and the rest lacks a known reason. The sample table records a few thousand clones; over 70% of these occur just once. The ten largest clones represent roughly 30% of the sample. The sample here was taken from a patient who underwent chemoradiotherapy. The receptor source for this set is a human donor with HPV-associated anogenital cancer.

This chain connects TRBV15 to TRBJ1-1; D not certain. V lost 0 bases and J lost 0, with 11 bases in between. The CDR3 sequence is 16 residues long. Germline values: CDR1 LNHNV, CDR2 YYDKDF (reference sequence). The CDR3 reads CATSRDRAVMNTEAFF. CDR3 DNA: TGTGCCACCAGCAGAGACCGGGCCGTTATGAACACTGAAGCTTTCTTT.

V is TRBV7-9 and J is TRBJ2-1, with D possibly TRBD1 on 5 matching bases. V dropped 11 bases and J dropped 0 bases, with 11 bases sitting between them. The germline gives CDR1 SEHNR, CDR2 FQNEAQ (reference sequence). The CDR3 consists of 13 residues. The CDR3 nucleotides are TGTGCCTTGGGGCAGCGCTCCTACAATGAGCAGTTCTTC. It codes for CALGQRSYNEQFF.

CDR3 nucleotide sequence: TGTGCCAGCAATACCCAATGGGGGCTAGAGACCCAGTACTTC. It yields the protein CASNTQWGLETQYF. This chain links TRBV28 with TRBJ2-5; D perhaps matches TRBD1 (6 bases). Looked up from germline, CDR1 is MDHEN and CDR2 is SYDVKM. The V and J ends lost 7 bases and 4 bases respectively, with 16 bases between them. The CDR3 runs 14 residues.

This clone has a handful of counts. The chain employs TRBV4-2 and TRBJ1-1; the D gene is possibly TRBD1 (6 bases). The CDR3 has 15 residues. Trimming took 2 bases from V and 2 from J, leaving 12 bases between them. The germline CDR1 and CDR2 sequences are LGHNA and YNFKEQ. The CDR3 reads CASSQSPGANTEAFF. The CDR3 nucleotides read TGTGCCAGCAGCCAAAGCCCAGGGGCTAACACTGAAGCTTTCTTT.

The rearrangement links TRBV6-4 to TRBJ2-3; TRBD1 matches at 7 bases. Germline V gene data show CDR1 as MRHNA and CDR2 as SNTAGT. V was pared by 8 bases and J by 2 bases, with 4 bases of the junction left unmatched. CDR3 size: 13 residues. CDR3 nucleotide sequence: TGTGCCAGCGCCGGGACAGTCACAGATACGCAGTATTTT. Its protein product is CASAGTVTDTQYF.

The rearrangement links TRBV10-3 to TRBJ1-5; D gene uncertain. The CDR3 is made up of 13 amino acids. The germline V gene has CDR1 ENHRY and CDR2 SYGVKD. The V gene lost 0 bases and the J gene lost 4 bases, with 4 bases spanning the gap. CDR3 loop: CAISESKNQPQHF. The CDR3 nucleotides are TGTGCCATCAGTGAGTCGAAAAATCAGCCCCAGCATTTT.

J is TRBJ2-3 and V is TRBV19; possible D gene TRBD2, 6 bases. The length of the CDR3 is 16 residues. Germline CDR1 and CDR2: LNHDA and SQIVND (reference sequence). Trimming removed 4 bases at V and 0 bases at J, with 14 bases between. The CDR3 bases are TGTGCCAGTAGTAGGGGACTGACAGCTAGCACAGATACGCAGTATTTT. Amino acid sequence: CASSRGLTASTDTQYF.

The rearrangement links TRBV15 to TRBJ1-2, with D hard to call. V was shortened by 0 bases and J by 6 bases, with 8 bases between the two germline ends. Germline CDR1 and CDR2: LNHNV and YYDKDF (reference sequence). CDR3 length equals 13 residues. This CDR3 is CATSRDGRNGYTF. CDR3 bases: TGTGCCACCAGCAGAGATGGTCGAAATGGCTACACCTTC.

This rearrangement joins TRBV9 to TRBJ1-3, with D perhaps TRBD1 (6 bases). The CDR3 extends over 17 amino acids. V was pared by 3 bases and J by 4 bases, with 20 bases between. Germline CDR1 reads SGDLS; CDR2 reads YYNGEE. The CDR3, as DNA: TGTGCCAGCAGCGGGGGGGGCGGTCCATATTTCGGAAACACCATATATTTT. Translation gives CASSGGGGPYFGNTIYF. The full variable domain, completed using reference TRBV9 and TRBJ1-3, is DSGVTQTPKHLITATGQRVTLRCSPRSGDLSVYWYQQSLDQGLQFLIQYYNGEERAKGNILERFSAQQFPDLHSELNLSSLELGDSALYFCASSGGGGPYFGNTIYFGEGSWLTVV.

This clone has just one count. CDR3 bases: TGTGCCAGCAGTGGGAGATACACTGAAGCTTTCTTT. Translating gives CASSGRYTEAFF. The J gene is TRBJ1-1, the V gene TRBV2; D call uncertain. The CDR3 consists of 12 residues. Deletions cut 4 bases from V and 3 bases from J, with 6 bases between. Germline CDR1 and CDR2: SNHLY and FYNNEI.

V is TRBV5-5 and J is TRBJ2-2; 8 nucleotides align to TRBD1. Germline trimming cut 4 bases from V and 7 bases from J; bases unmatched to any gene: 3. Germline loops: CDR1 SGHKS, CDR2 YYEKEE (reference sequence). This CDR3 spans 13 amino acids. In DNA form, the CDR3 reads TGTGCCAGCAGCCTACAGGGGGGCGGGGAGCTGTTTTTT. It translates to CASSLQGGGELFF.

The chain recombines TRBV7-9 with TRBJ1-1, with D uncertain. The germline CDR1 and CDR2 sequences are SEHNR and FQNEAQ (reference sequence). V was cut by 2 bases and J by 11 bases, with 9 bases left in between. There are 11 residues in the CDR3. CDR3 coding DNA: TGTGCCAGCAGCTTACTTTCGGCTGCTTTCTTT. Its translation is CASSLLSAAFF.

This clone was found once. This rearrangement joins TRBV7-3 to TRBJ2-1, with 7 bases matching TRBD2. CDR3 length equals 18 residues. CDR1 SGHTA and CDR2 FQGTGA come from the germline V gene. Trimming took 5 bases from V and 5 from J; bases not matched to a gene: 18. For the CDR3, the DNA is TGTGCCAGCAGCCTAGATCCCCCGATAGCGGGCGTTAACAATGAGCAGTTCTTC. Its translation is CASSLDPPIAGVNNEQFF.

This clone was counted once. CDR3 in amino acids: CASSILGGTSSYNEQFF. DNA for the CDR3: TGTGCCAGTAGTATATTGGGGGGGACCTCCTCTTACAATGAGCAGTTCTTC. The rearrangement uses TRBV19 and TRBJ2-1; TRBD2 agrees at 7 bases. The V and J ends lost 2 bases and 4 bases, in that order; junction bases with no gene match: 11. The CDR3 length is 17 residues. Germline assignment: CDR1 LNHDA and CDR2 SQIVND (reference sequence).

This clone is large (0.1 to 1%). The chain links TRBV11-2 to TRBJ1-3; D not certain. The germline V gene has CDR1 SGHAT and CDR2 FQNNGV. The CDR3 is 13 residues long. V was shortened by 5 bases and J by 3 bases, with 8 bases between the two germline ends. CDR3 amino acids: CASSPGRGNTIYF. The CDR3 nucleotides are TGTGCCAGCAGCCCTGGCCGTGGAAACACCATATATTTT. Combining the CDR3 with reference TRBV11-2 and TRBJ1-3 gives the whole variable domain EAGVAQSPRYKIIEKRQSVAFWCNPISGHATLYWYQQILGQGPKLLIQFQNNGVVDDSQLPKDRFSAERLKGVDSTLKIQPAKLEDSAVYLCASSPGRGNTIYFGEGSWLTVV.

J is TRBJ2-1 and V is TRBV28, with TRBD1 as a possible D gene (6 bases). Germline V gene data show CDR1 as MDHEN and CDR2 as SYDVKM. This CDR3 has 17 amino acids. Trimming cost V 7 bases and J 6 bases, with 25 bases left between them. This chain's CDR3 is CASTGTTTGLGFNEQFF. CDR3 sequence (DNA): TGTGCCAGCACCGGAACTACAACAGGGTTAGGCTTCAATGAGCAGTTCTTC. Based on the CDR3 plus reference TRBV28 and TRBJ2-1, the full variable domain is DVKVTQSSRYLVKRTGEKVFLECVQDMDHENMFWYRQDPGLGLRLIYFSYDVKMKEKGDIPEGYSVSREKKERFSLILESASTNQTSMYLCASTGTTTGLGFNEQFFGPGTRLTVL.

The chain employs TRBV28 and TRBJ2-6; D remains unclear. The CDR3 covers 11 residues. V lost 7 bases and J 2 bases, leaving 0 bases between the germline ends. Germline CDR1 is MDHEN and CDR2 is SYDVKM. The CDR3: CASTGANVLTF. CDR3 nucleotide sequence: TGTGCCAGCACTGGGGCCAACGTCCTGACTTTC.

J is TRBJ2-6 and V is TRBV5-1, with a tentative D call TRBD2 (7 bases). The germline CDR1 and CDR2 sequences are SGHRS and YFSETQ. The CDR3 has 17 amino acids. Trimming shortened V by 7 bases and J by 3 bases, and 20 bases separated the two germline ends. The CDR3 reads CASSRDAGAVGANVLTF. The DNA of the CDR3 is TGCGCCAGCTCGAGGGACGCGGGGGCTGTTGGGGCCAACGTCCTGACTTTC.

The chain links TRBV19 to TRBJ1-1; 7 bases map to TRBD1. The trim removed 0 bases at V and 7 bases at J, leaving 20 bases unmatched. The CDR3 is 19 amino acids. Germline lookup yields CDR1 LNHDA and CDR2 SQIVND (reference sequence). CDR3 sequence: CASSIDRRDSPQGRSEAFF. Here the CDR3 DNA reads TGTGCCAGTAGTATAGATCGCCGGGACAGCCCACAAGGTCGGAGTGAAGCTTTCTTT.

This clone has only one observation. The genes are TRBV28 and TRBJ2-3; 7 bases are a match to TRBD1. The CDR3 is 14 amino acids. The germline V gene encodes CDR1 MDHEN and CDR2 SYDVKM. V shed 4 bases and J 0 bases; nucleotides not matched to a gene: 1. CDR3 region: CASSSGQSTDTQYF. In DNA, the CDR3 is TGTGCCAGCAGTTCGGGACAGAGCACAGATACGCAGTATTTT. Combining the CDR3 with reference TRBV28 and TRBJ2-3 gives the whole variable domain DVKVTQSSRYLVKRTGEKVFLECVQDMDHENMFWYRQDPGLGLRLIYFSYDVKMKEKGDIPEGYSVSREKKERFSLILESASTNQTSMYLCASSSGQSTDTQYFGPGTRLTVL.

The chain recombines TRBV6-6 with TRBJ2-7, with D unresolved. Germline CDR1 MNHNY, CDR2 SVGAGI (reference sequence). Deletions cut 2 bases from V and 6 bases from J, with 11 bases between. The length of the CDR3 is 13 residues. For the CDR3, the DNA is TGTGCCAGCAGTTACGTGGGTCCTCGCGAGCAGTACTTC. The encoded protein is CASSYVGPREQYF.

This clone was detected once. The V gene is TRBV7-6, the J gene TRBJ2-3; 8 bases align to TRBD2. The CDR3 is made up of 14 amino acids. After removal of 5 bases from V and 1 base from J, the junction contained 2 bases not matched to a gene. Germline CDR1 SGHVS, CDR2 FNYEAQ. In DNA, the CDR3 is TGTGCCAGCAGCCTACTAGCGGGCACAGATACGCAGTATTTT. It encodes CASSLLAGTDTQYF.

This clone was seen more than once but under ten times. The chain has TRBV10-3 and TRBJ2-7; tentatively, D is TRBD2 (6 bases). Trimming removed 4 bases at V and 6 bases at J, with 10 bases between. This CDR3 comprises 12 residues. Germline CDR1 and CDR2: ENHRY and SYGVKD. CDR3 bases: TGTGCCATCAGTGGCGGGACTTCCGAGCAGTACTTC. Protein product: CAISGGTSEQYF.

V and J are TRBV28 and TRBJ2-7, with TRBD2 matching 8 bases. Germline loops: CDR1 MDHEN, CDR2 SYDVKM. V trimming: 8 bases; J trimming: 3 bases; junction bases outside the gene matches: 9. This CDR3 region has 14 residues. CDR3 nucleotides: TGTGCCAGCTCTCCGGGGAGCGGGGGCTACGAGCAGTACTTC. This codes for CASSPGSGGYEQYF.

The chain recombines TRBV11-2 with TRBJ1-5; a weak D match, TRBD1 (5 bases). The CDR3 is made up of 17 amino acids. The V and J ends lost 4 bases and 3 bases respectively, with 19 bases between them. CDR1 and CDR2 from the germline V gene are SGHAT and FQNNGV. CDR3 in DNA: TGTGCCAGCAGCTCTTATAGACTCCCGGGGCCCAATCAGCCCCAGCATTTT. This translates into CASSSYRLPGPNQPQHF. The full variable domain, with the rest looked up from reference TRBV11-2 and TRBJ1-5, is EAGVAQSPRYKIIEKRQSVAFWCNPISGHATLYWYQQILGQGPKLLIQFQNNGVVDDSQLPKDRFSAERLKGVDSTLKIQPAKLEDSAVYLCASSSYRLPGPNQPQHFGDGTRLSIL.

This chain uses TRBV2 with TRBJ2-4, with D perhaps TRBD1 (5 bases). The CDR3 length is 18 residues. Trimming removed 6 bases at V and 0 bases at J, with 21 bases between. In germline, CDR1 is SNHLY, CDR2 FYNNEI. CDR3 region: CASRDPTSRAIAKNIQYF. The CDR3 bases are TGTGCCAGCAGAGACCCGACGAGCAGGGCTATAGCCAAAAACATTCAGTACTTC.

In DNA form, the CDR3 reads TGTGCCACCAGCAGAGATGGGATTTCACCCCTCCACTTT. Protein sequence: CATSRDGISPLHF. This rearrangement joins TRBV15 to TRBJ1-6; D unclear. Trimming pared 0 bases from V and 9 bases from J, leaving 6 bases between. Germline V gene data show CDR1 as LNHNV and CDR2 as YYDKDF (reference sequence). The CDR3 is 13 amino acids.

This clone was counted a few times. The chain is built from TRBV5-1 and TRBJ2-7, with 8 nucleotides matching TRBD1. The CDR3 covers 14 residues. V dropped 0 bases and J dropped 3; count of bases not matched to a gene: 2. Germline V gene sequence: CDR1 SGHRS, CDR2 YFSETQ. The CDR3 sequence is CASSLGTGGYEQYF. DNA of the CDR3: TGCGCCAGCAGCTTGGGAACAGGGGGCTACGAGCAGTACTTC.

V gene TRBV18 combines with J gene TRBJ1-5; 7 nucleotides line up with TRBD1. The CDR3 extends over 14 amino acids. Germline values: CDR1 KGHSH, CDR2 LQKENI. V shed 3 bases, J shed 3 bases, and the junction held 2 bases outside the gene matches. CDR3 amino acids: CASSPTGINQPQHF. CDR3 nucleotides: TGTGCCAGCTCACCGACAGGGATCAATCAGCCCCAGCATTTT.

This chain joins TRBV29-1 and TRBJ1-2, with 7 bases identical to TRBD1. This CDR3 is built from 15 residues. From germline, CDR1 is SQVTM and CDR2 ANQGSEA. V gave up 3 bases and J gave up 5 bases; unmatched junction bases: 12. CDR3 in amino acids: CSVDRRHRGDYGYTF. CDR3 nucleotide sequence: TGCAGCGTTGATCGCCGACACAGGGGAGATTATGGCTACACCTTC.